This paragraph reports one T cell receptor (beta chain). This clonotype was observed at least ten times. Its target antigen remains unknown. Base qualities were left out, and no much larger clone turns up one base away. The time point label corresponds to: blood at routine non-recurrence follow-up after resection. Whole RNA extracted from tumor and nontumor lung tissue, or from cryopreserved PBMC samples, was used for TCR sequencing without cell sorting. Only patients for whom sufficient RNA was available from at least two tumor regions were selected for TCR sequencing. Receptor libraries were prepared by 5' RACE. The run used a NextSeq 500. In the TCR library protocol, a unique molecular identifier was attached to each TCR cDNA molecule so that PCR and sequencing errors could be corrected. The original methods were these. TCR identification, UMI-based error correction and CDR3 extraction were all carried out with Decombinator tools. Expanded TCRs were defined as those above a frequency of 2 per 1,000, corresponding to the top 1% of the tumor frequency distribution. Each repertoire was subsampled 100 times to 5,000 TCRs, after which Renyi diversity was computed with the R vegan package. CDR3 similarity networks were built from amino acid triplet string-kernel similarity, with CDR3s being connected when pairwise similarity was above 0.82. In TCRdb, the public reads were trimmed at Q25 with fastp and aligned with MiXCR, with productive beta chains retained. One record per CDR3 amino acid sequence lists the most common genes and DNA. The V and J calls were not made by the authors but by TCRdb's processing. Here the sample has more than 40,000 distinct CDR3 sequences; under 25% occur a single time. The ten largest clones represent under 8.5% of the sample.

The data derive from a study of spatial heterogeneity in lung cancer (dated by TCRdb to the late 2010s). Regarding the study in general: Donors were some 78 patients with early-stage, untreated non-small cell lung cancer from the lung TRACERx cohort. More beta-chain than alpha-chain transcripts were consistently detected, likely reflecting higher beta-chain transcript abundance. Both alpha and beta chains were TCR-sequenced in samples taken at surgery, namely 220 tumor regions, 62 to 70 matched nontumor lung samples and about 58 PBMC samples. Nonsynonymous mutation counts, determined by whole-exome sequencing of tumor tissue, were related to features of the TCR repertoire. In non-small cell lung cancer, the study quantitatively compared TCR alpha and beta repertoires across several tumor regions, matched nontumor lung, and blood. In the raw uncorrected reads, each unique combination of TCR and UMI appeared more than ten times on average. Follow-up PBMC samples were sequenced whenever available, with the median time to follow-up being two to three years after resection. The paper as a whole reports these results and caveats: Only 13 to 15 patients were included in the comparisons of baseline and follow-up blood repertoires. Confirming at a functional level the hypothesis that regional TCRs recognize regional mutations was considered to require additional single-cell paired TCR alpha and beta sequencing. Ubiquitous expanded tumor TCRs were found in blood more often at tumor resection than at routine follow-up.

From the cysteine up to the phenylalanine, the CDR3 has a length of 14 residues. Only the CDR3 portion is preserved as DNA: 42 bases, with reading frame beginning at the first base. The V and J ends are trimmed by 3 bases and 0 bases, leaving 9 bases between them. Taken from the germline V gene (reference sequence), the CDR1 and CDR2 loops are LNHDA and SQIVND. Recombination connected TRBV19 to TRBJ2-7; the D gene remains uncertain. The receptor was derived from a female donor with early-stage non-small cell lung cancer. The specimen was PBMCs, collected at follow-up. The CDR3: CASSIATSSYEQYF. Here is the DNA: TGTGCCAGTAGTATTGCCACATCCTCCTACGAGCAGTACTTC.